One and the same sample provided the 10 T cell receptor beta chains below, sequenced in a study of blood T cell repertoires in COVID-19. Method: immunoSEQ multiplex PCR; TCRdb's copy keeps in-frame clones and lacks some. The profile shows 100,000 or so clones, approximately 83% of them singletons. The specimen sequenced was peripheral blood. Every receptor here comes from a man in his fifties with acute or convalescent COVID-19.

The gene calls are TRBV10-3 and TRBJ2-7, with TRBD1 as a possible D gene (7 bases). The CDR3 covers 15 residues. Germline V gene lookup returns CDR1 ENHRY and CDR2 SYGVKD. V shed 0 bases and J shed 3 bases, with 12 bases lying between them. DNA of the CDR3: TGTGCCATCAGTGAGTCACCAGGGGGGAGCTACGAGCAGTACTTC. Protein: CAISESPGGSYEQYF.

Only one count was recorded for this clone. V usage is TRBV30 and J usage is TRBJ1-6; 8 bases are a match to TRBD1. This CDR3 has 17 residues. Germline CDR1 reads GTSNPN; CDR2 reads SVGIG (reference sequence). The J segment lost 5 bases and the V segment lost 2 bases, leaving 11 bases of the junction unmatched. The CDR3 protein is CAWSRSRTGFDNSPLHF. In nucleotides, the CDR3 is TGTGCCTGGAGTCGAAGCCGGACAGGGTTTGATAATTCACCCCTCCACTTT.

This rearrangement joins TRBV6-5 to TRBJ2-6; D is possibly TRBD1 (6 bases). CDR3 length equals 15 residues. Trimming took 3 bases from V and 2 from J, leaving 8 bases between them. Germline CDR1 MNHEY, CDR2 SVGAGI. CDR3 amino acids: CASSYRTAGANVLTF. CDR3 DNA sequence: TGTGCCAGCAGTTATCGGACAGCTGGGGCCAACGTCCTGACTTTC.

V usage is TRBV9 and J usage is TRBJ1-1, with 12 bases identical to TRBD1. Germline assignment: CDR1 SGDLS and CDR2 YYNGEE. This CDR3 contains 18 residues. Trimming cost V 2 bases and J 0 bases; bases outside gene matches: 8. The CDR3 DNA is TGTGCCAGCAGCGTCGGGACAGGGGGCTCCCTAATGAACACTGAAGCTTTCTTT. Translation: CASSVGTGGSLMNTEAFF.

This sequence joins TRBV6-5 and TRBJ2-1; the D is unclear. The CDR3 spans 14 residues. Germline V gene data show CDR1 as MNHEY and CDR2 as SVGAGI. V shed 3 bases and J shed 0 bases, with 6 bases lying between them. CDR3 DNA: TGTGCCAGCAGTTATACTGACTCCTACAATGAGCAGTTCTTC. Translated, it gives CASSYTDSYNEQFF.

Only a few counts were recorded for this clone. DNA of the CDR3: TGTGCCAGCAGTATGGGACTCCGGGACGAGCAGTACTTC. Translated, it gives CASSMGLRDEQYF. The chain couples TRBV9 to TRBJ2-7; perhaps TRBD2 as D (6 bases). V was shortened by 5 bases and J by 5 bases, with 14 bases between the two germline ends. There are 13 residues in the CDR3. The germline CDR1 and CDR2 sequences are SGDLS and YYNGEE.

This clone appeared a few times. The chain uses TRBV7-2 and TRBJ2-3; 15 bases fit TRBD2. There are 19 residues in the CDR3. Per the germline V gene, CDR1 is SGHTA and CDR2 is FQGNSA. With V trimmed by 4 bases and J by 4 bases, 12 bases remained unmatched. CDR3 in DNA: TGTGCCAGCAGCTCCCTGGGACTAGCGGGAGGTGGGGGGGCAGATACGCAGTATTTT. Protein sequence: CASSSLGLAGGGGADTQYF.

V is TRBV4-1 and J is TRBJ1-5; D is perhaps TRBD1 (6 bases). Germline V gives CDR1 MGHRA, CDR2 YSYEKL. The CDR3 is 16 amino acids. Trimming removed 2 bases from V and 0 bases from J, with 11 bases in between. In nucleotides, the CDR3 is TGCGCCAGCAGCCAAACAGGGTATTATAGCAATCAGCCCCAGCATTTT. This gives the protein CASSQTGYYSNQPQHF.

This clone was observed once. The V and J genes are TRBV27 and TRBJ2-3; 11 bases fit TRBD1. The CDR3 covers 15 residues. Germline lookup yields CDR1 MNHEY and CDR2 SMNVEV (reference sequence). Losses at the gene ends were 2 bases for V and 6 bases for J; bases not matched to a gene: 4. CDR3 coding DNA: TGTGCCAGCAGTTTAACGGGACAGGGGGTGGATACGCAGTATTTT. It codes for CASSLTGQGVDTQYF.

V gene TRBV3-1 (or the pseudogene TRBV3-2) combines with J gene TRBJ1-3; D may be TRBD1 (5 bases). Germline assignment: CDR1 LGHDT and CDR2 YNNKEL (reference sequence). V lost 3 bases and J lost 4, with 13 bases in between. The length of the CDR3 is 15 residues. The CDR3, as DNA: TGTGCCAGCAGCCAGTCGAACAGGCTCGGAAACACCATATATTTT. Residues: CASSQSNRLGNTIYF.